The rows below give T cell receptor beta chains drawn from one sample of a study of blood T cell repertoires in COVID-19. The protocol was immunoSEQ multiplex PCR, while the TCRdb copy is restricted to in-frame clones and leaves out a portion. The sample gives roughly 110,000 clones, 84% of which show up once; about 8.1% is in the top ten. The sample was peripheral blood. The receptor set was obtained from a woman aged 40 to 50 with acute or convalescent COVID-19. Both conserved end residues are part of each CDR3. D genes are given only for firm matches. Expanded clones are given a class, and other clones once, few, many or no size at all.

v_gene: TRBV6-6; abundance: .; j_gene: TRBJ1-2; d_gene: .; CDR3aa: CAAQGINGANYGYTF; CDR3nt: TGTGCAGCCCAGGGAATAAATGGGGCAAACTATGGCTACACCTTC
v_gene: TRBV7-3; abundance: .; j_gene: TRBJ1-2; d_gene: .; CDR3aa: CASSSRTDSGYAF; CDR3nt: TGTGCCAGCAGCTCTCGGACGGACTCTGGCTACGCCTTC
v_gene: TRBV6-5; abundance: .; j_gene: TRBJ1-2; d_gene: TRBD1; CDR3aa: CASRGTGGRGYTF; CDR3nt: TGTGCCAGCAGGGGGACAGGGGGCCGAGGCTACACCTTC
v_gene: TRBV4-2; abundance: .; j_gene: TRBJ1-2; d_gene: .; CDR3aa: CASSQDGSGNLGYTF; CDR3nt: TGTGCCAGCAGCCAAGACGGCTCAGGTAACCTTGGCTACACCTTC
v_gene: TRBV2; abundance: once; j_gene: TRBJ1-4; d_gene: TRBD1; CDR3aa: CASSNGTARSMFF; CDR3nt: TGTGCCAGCAGCAACGGGACAGCCCGAAGTATGTTTTTT
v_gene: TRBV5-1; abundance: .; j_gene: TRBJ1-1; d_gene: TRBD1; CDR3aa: CASSPGDRGRTEAFF; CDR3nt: TGCGCCAGCAGCCCAGGGGACAGGGGGCGGACTGAAGCTTTCTTT
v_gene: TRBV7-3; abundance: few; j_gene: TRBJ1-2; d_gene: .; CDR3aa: CASSLQFRGGSEGYTF; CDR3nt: TGTGCCAGCAGCTTACAATTTCGCGGGGGTTCGGAGGGCTACACCTTC
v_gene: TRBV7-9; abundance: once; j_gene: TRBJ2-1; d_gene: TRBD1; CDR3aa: CASSPIGFGTAYNEQFF; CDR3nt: TGTGCCAGCAGCCCTATAGGGTTCGGGACAGCCTACAATGAGCAGTTCTTC
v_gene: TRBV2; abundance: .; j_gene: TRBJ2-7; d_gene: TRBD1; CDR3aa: CASSGTGYEQYF; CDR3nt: TGTGCCAGCAGTGGGACAGGCTACGAGCAGTACTTC
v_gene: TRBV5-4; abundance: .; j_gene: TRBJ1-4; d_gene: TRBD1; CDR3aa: CASSLDRTGTLFF; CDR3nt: TGTGCCAGCAGCTTGGACAGGACAGGGACACTGTTTTTT
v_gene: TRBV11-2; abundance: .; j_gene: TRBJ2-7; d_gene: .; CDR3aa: CASSLSGYEQYF; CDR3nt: TGTGCCAGCAGCTTATCAGGATACGAGCAGTACTTC
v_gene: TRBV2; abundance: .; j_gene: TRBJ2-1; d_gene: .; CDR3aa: CASRRRVTVPGESYNEQFF; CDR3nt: TGTGCCAGCAGACGCCGGGTCACAGTTCCGGGGGAGAGCTACAATGAGCAGTTCTTC
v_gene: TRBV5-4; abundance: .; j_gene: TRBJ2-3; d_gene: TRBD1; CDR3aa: CASSPETGRFADTQYF; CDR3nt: TGTGCCAGCAGCCCCGAGACAGGGCGTTTTGCAGATACGCAGTATTTT
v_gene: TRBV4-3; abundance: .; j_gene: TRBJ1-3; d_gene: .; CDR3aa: CASSQDTGSGNTIYF; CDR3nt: TGCGCCAGCAGCCAAGATACGGGCTCTGGAAACACCATATATTTT
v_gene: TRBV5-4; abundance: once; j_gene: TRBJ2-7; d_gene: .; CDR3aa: CASSLETGRRQYF; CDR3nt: TGTGCCAGCAGCCTGGAGACGGGGAGGCGGCAGTACTTC
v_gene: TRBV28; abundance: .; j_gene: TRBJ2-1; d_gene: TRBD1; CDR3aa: CASKPGGSSYNEQFF; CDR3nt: TGTGCCAGCAAGCCAGGGGGTAGCTCCTACAATGAGCAGTTCTTC
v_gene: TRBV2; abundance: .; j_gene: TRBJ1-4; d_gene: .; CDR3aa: CASSERQGATNEKLFF; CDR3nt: TGTGCCAGCAGTGAACGGCAGGGCGCAACTAATGAAAAACTGTTTTTT
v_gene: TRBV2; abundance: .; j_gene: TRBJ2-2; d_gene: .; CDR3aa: CASRGGSGNTGELFF; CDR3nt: TGTGCCAGCAGGGGCGGTAGCGGAAACACCGGGGAGCTGTTTTTT
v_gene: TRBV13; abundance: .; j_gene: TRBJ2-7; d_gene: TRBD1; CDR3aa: CASSYAGGQGRTGEQYF; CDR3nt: TGTGCCAGCAGCTACGCCGGAGGACAGGGGAGGACGGGGGAGCAGTACTTC
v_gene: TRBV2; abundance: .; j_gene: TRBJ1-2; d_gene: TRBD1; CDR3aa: CASTGQGTSYGYTF; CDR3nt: TGTGCCAGCACTGGACAGGGGACTTCTTATGGCTACACCTTC
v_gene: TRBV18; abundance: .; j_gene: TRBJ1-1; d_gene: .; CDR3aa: CASSSAGNTEAFF; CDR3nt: TGTGCCAGCTCATCCGCGGGGAACACTGAAGCTTTCTTT
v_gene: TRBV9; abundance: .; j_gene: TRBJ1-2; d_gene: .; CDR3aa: CASSVAGTGPPNYGYTF; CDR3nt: TGTGCCAGCAGCGTAGCTGGCACAGGGCCCCCTAACTATGGCTACACCTTC
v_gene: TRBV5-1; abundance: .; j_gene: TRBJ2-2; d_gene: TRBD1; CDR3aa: CASRTGTGAGELFF; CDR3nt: TGCGCCAGCAGAACCGGGACAGGGGCCGGGGAGCTGTTTTTT
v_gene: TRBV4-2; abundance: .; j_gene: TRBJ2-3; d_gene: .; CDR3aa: CASSQPDLTDTQYF; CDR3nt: TGTGCCAGCAGCCAACCCGACTTGACAGATACGCAGTATTTT
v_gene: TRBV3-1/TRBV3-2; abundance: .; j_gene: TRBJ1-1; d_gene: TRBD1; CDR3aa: CASSHTGQGRAEAFF; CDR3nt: TGTGCCAGCAGCCATACGGGACAGGGGAGGGCTGAAGCTTTCTTT
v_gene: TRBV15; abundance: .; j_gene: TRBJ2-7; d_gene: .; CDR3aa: CATSRDRMGTAEGQYF; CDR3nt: TGTGCCACCAGCAGAGATCGCATGGGCACAGCTGAGGGGCAGTACTTC
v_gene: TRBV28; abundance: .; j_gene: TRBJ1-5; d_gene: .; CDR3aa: CASSLYRSPQHF; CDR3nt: TGTGCCAGCAGTTTATACAGGTCTCCCCAGCATTTT
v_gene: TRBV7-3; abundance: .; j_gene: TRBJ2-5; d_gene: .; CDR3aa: CASSLSGGAQETQYF; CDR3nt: TGTGCCAGCAGCTTATCCGGCGGGGCCCAAGAGACCCAGTACTTC
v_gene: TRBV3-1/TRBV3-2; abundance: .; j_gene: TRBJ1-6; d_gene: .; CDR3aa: CASSLQGSYNSPLHF; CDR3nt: TGTGCCAGCAGCCTACAGGGATCCTATAATTCACCCCTCCACTTT
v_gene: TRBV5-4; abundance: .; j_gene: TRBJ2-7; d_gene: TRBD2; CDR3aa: CASSTNSGAYEQYF; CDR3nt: TGTGCCAGCAGCACGAATAGCGGGGCCTACGAGCAGTACTTC
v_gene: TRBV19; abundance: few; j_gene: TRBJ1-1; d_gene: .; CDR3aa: CASISDRNTEAFF; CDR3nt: TGTGCCAGTATATCGGACAGGAACACTGAAGCTTTCTTT
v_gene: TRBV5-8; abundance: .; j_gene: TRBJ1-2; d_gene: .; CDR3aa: CASSLFQGSKVYGYTF; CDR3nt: TGTGCCAGCAGCTTGTTCCAGGGCTCTAAGGTCTATGGCTACACCTTC
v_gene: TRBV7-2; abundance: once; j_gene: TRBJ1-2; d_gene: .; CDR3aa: CASSRGQDGYTF; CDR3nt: TGTGCCAGCAGCCGGGGTCAGGACGGCTACACCTTC
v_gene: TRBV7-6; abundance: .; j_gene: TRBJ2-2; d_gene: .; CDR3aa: CASSGGRLNTGELFF; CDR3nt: TGTGCCAGCAGCGGGGGCCGGCTGAACACCGGGGAGCTGTTTTTT
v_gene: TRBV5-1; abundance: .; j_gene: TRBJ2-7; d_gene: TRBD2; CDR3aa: CASSGYQGLAGGLDYEQYF; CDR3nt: TGCGCCAGCAGCGGATACCAGGGACTAGCGGGGGGGCTTGATTACGAGCAGTACTTC
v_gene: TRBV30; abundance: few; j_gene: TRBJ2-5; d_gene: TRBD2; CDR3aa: CAASGGGVQETQYF; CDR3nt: TGTGCCGCCTCCGGGGGGGGAGTCCAAGAGACCCAGTACTTC
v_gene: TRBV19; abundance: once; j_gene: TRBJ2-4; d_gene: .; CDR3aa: CASRSRGSRAKNIQYF; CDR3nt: TGTGCCAGCCGTTCGCGGGGTTCGAGAGCCAAAAACATTCAGTACTTC
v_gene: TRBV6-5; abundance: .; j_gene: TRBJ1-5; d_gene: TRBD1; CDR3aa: CASSRGQGAQPQHF; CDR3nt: TGTGCCAGCAGTCGAGGACAGGGGGCTCAGCCCCAGCATTTT
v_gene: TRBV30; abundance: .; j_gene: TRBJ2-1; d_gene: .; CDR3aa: CAWGGYHEQFF; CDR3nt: TGTGCCTGGGGGGGCTACCATGAGCAGTTCTTC
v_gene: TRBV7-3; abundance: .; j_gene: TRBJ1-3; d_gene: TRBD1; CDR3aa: CASSPPGGFRTGGLGGNTIYF; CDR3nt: TGTGCCAGCAGCCCCCCTGGAGGGTTCAGGACAGGGGGTTTAGGGGGAAACACCATATATTTT
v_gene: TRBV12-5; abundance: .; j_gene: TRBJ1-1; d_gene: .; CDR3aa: CASGPGLGEGGNTEAFF; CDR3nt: TGTGCTAGTGGTCCCGGGTTGGGGGAAGGGGGGAACACTGAAGCTTTCTTT
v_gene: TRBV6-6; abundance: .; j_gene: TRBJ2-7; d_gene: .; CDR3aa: CASSPGQPYEQYF; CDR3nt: TGTGCCAGCAGCCCCGGACAGCCCTACGAGCAGTACTTC
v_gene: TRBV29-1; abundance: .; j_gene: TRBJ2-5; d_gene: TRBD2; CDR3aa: CSVEDPGASGEETQYF; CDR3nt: TGCAGCGTTGAAGATCCTGGGGCTAGCGGGGAAGAGACCCAGTACTTC
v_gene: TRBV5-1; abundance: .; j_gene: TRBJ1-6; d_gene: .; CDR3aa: CASSLEPDSPLHF; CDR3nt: TGCGCCAGCAGCCTGGAACCGGATTCACCCCTCCACTTT
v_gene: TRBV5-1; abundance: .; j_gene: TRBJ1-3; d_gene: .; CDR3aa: CASSQLGDSGNTIYF; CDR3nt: TGCGCCAGCAGCCAGTTAGGGGATTCTGGAAACACCATATATTTT
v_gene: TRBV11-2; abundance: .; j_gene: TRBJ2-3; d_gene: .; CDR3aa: CASSFTGNTQYF; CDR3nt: TGTGCCAGCAGTTTTACAGGGAATACGCAGTATTTT
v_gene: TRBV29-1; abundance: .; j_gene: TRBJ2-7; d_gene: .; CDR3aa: CSVEEGPYRQGRGYEQYF; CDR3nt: TGCAGCGTTGAAGAAGGGCCATACCGCCAGGGTCGAGGCTACGAGCAGTACTTC
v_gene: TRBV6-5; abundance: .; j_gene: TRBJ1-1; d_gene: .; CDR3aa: CASSYSDRVTEAFF; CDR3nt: TGTGCCAGCAGTTACTCGGACAGAGTCACTGAAGCTTTCTTT
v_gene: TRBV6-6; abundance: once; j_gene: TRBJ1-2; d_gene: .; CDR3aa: CASSSGQLYRYTF; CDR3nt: TGTGCCAGCAGTTCTGGACAGTTGTATCGCTACACCTTC
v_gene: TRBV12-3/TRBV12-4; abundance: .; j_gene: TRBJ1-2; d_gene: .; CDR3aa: CASSPGGHGYTF; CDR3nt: TGTGCCAGCAGCCCGGGGGGCCATGGCTACACCTTC
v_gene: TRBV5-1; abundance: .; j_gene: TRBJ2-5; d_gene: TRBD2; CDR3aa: CASSLGLAGKETQYF; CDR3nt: TGCGCCAGCAGCTTGGGACTAGCGGGGAAAGAGACCCAGTACTTC
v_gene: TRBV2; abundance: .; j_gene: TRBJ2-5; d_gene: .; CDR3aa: CASSVGGVRETQYF; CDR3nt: TGTGCCAGCAGTGTCGGGGGAGTGAGAGAGACCCAGTACTTC
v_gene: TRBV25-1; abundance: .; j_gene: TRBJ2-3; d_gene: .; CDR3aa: CASSDRVTDTQYF; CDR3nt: TGTGCCAGCAGTGATCGAGTTACAGATACGCAGTATTTT